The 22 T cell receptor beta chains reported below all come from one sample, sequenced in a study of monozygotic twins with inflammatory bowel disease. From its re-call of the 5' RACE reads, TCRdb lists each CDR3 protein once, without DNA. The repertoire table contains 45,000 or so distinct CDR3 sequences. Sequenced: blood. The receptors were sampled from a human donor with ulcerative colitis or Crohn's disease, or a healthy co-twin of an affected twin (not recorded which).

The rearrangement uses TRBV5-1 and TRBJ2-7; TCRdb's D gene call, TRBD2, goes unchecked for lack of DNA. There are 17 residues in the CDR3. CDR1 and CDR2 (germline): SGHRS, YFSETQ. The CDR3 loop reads CASSLGGTSGSIYEQYF.

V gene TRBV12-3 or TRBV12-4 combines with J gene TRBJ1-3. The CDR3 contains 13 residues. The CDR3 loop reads CASRGLVGNTIYF.

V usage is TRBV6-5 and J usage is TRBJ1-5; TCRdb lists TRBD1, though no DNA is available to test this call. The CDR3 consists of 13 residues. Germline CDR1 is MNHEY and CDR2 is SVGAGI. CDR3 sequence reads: CASRTGGSGPQHF.

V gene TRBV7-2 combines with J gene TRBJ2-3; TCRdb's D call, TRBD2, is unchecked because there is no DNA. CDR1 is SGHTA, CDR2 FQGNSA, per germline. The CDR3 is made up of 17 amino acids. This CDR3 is CASSLKGGLVHTDTQYF. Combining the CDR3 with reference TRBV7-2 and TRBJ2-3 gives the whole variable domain GAGVSQSPSNKVTEKGKDVELRCDPISGHTALYWYRQSLGQGLEFLIYFQGNSAPDKSGLPSDRFSAERTGGSVSTLTIQRTQQEDSAVYLCASSLKGGLVHTDTQYFGPGTRLTVL.

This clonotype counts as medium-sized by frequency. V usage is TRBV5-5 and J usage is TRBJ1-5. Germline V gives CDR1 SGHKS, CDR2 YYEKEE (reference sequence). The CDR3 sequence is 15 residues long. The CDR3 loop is CASSLESSPHRPQHF.

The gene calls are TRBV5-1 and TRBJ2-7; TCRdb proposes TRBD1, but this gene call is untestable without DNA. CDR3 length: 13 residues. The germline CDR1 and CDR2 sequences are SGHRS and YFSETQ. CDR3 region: CASSSPDVYEQYF.

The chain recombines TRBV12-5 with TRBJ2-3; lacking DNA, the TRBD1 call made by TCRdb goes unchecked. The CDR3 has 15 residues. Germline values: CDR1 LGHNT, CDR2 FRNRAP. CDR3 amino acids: CASGRGQGSTDTQYF.

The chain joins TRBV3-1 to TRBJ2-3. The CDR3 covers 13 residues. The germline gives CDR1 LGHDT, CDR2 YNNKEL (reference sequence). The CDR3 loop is CASSLRGTDTQYF.

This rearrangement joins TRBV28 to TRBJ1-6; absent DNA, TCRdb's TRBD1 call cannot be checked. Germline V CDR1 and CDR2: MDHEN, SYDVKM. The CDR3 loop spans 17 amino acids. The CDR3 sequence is CASSFIQGASLNSPLHF.

The chain's CDR3 is CASSERGLNTEAFF. The chain has TRBV6-1 and TRBJ1-1; the TCRdb D gene call, TRBD1, has no DNA to confirm it. The CDR3 covers 14 residues. Germline CDR1 is MNHNS and CDR2 is SASEGT.

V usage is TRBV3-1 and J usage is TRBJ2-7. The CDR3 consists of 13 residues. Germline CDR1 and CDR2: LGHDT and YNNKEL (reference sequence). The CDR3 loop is CASSQDRTYEQYF.

The CDR3 is CASSSQGQGNYGYTF. The genes are TRBV7-2 and TRBJ1-2; TCRdb picks TRBD1, but there is no DNA to check that call. The CDR3 runs 15 residues. Germline CDR1 is SGHTA and CDR2 is FQGNSA.

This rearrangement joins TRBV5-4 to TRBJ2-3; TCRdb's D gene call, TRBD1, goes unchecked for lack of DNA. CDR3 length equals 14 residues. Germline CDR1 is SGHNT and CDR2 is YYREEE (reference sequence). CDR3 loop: CASSPGGRTDTQYF.

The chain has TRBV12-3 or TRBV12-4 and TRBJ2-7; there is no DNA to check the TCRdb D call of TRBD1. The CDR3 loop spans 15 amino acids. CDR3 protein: CASSSKGAPTYEQYF.

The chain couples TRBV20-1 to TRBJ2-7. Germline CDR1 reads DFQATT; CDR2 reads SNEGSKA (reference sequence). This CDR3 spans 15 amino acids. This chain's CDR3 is CSARLNGRDFYEQYF.

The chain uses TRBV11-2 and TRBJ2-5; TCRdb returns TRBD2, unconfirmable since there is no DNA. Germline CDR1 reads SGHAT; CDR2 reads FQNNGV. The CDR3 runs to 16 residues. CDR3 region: CASSLGEESWRETQYF. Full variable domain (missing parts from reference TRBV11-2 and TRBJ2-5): EAGVAQSPRYKIIEKRQSVAFWCNPISGHATLYWYQQILGQGPKLLIQFQNNGVVDDSQLPKDRFSAERLKGVDSTLKIQPAKLEDSAVYLCASSLGEESWRETQYFGPGTRLLVL.

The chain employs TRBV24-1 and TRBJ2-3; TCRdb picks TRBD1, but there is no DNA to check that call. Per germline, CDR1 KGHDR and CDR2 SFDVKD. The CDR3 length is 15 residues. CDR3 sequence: CATSWTARDPDTQYF.

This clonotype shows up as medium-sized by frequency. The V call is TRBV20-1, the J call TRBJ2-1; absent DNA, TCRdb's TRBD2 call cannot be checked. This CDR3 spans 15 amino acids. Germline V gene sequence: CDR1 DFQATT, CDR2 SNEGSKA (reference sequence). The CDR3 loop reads CSARATSGSYNEQFF.

The chain's CDR3 is CSARVNQGADTQYF. This chain uses TRBV20-1 with TRBJ2-3; TCRdb returns TRBD1, unconfirmable since there is no DNA. Germline CDR1 and CDR2: DFQATT and SNEGSKA (reference sequence). This CDR3 contains 14 residues.

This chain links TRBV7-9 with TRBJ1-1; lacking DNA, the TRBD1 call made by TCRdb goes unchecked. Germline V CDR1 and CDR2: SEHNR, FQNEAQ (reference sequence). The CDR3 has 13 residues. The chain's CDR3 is CASSAGMNTEAFF.

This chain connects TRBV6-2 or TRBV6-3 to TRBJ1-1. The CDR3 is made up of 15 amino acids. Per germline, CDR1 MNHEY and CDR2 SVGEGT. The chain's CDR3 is CASRKVTALNTEAFF.

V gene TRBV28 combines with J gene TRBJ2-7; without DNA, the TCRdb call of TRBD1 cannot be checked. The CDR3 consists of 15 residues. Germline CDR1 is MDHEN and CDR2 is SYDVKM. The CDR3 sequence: CASSSGRGVTYEQYF.